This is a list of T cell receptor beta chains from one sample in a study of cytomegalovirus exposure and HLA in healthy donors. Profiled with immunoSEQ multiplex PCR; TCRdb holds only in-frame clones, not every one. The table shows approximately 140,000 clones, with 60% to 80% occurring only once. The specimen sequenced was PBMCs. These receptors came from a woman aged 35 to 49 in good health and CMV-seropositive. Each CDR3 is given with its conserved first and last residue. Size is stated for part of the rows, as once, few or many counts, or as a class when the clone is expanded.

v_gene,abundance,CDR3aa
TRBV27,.,CASSSGTGIKGEQYF
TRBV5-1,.,CASSWAVAGELFF
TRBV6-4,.,CATPRVVGAGPPYNEQFF
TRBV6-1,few,CASSEFLETQYF
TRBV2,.,CASSEAGGVYYEQYF
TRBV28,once,CASSPKAAGGLDEQFF
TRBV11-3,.,CASSLVLNYGYTF
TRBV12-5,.,CASGLDGGSYEQYF
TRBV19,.,CASSILLQGLKDGYTF
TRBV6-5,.,CASSWGRAQPQHF
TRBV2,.,CASSPGLAGGPDTQYF
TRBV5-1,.,CASSVGQGGNEQFF
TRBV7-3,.,CASSRLGNTGELFF
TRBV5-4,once,CASSPGGQETQYF
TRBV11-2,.,CASSLVYSAGNEQFF
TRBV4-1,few,CASSPGTSSYNEQFF
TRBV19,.,CASTIAGVGTEAFF
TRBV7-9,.,CASSLSEVGGETQYF
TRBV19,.,CASSPSTGDYGYTF
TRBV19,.,CASSAAGAYSNQPQHF
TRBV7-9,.,CSSSLVQGSTEAFF
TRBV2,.,CAIAEGGPGDTQYF
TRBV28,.,CASSLIFQGMDSPLHF
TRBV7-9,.,CASSLPGQGILAGEALHF
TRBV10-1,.,CASRDTNTGELFF
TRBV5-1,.,CASSDPGQTGNTIYF
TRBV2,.,CASRGGNEQFF
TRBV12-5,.,CASGTPGTGDEAFF
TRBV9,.,CASSVYWTGVDEQFF
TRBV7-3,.,CASSLKAEDWVGRNEKLFF
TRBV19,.,CASSSDRGGTYEQYF
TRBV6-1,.,CASSWAEGTDTQYF
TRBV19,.,CASRDRGNTEAFF
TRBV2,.,CASSEEGVPGNTIYF
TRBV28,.,CASSQDRGINQPQHF
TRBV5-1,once,CASSDFGGNSPLHF
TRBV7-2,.,CASSFTGVRPYNEQFF
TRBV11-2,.,CASSIFVGNTIYF
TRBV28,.,CASSSSSGGFTGELFF
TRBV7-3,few,CASSLTGGNTEAFF
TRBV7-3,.,CASSSRTGVEAFF
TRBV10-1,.,CASSESRGEGAGRNQPQHF
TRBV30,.,CAWSVQIGSEAFF
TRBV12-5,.,CASGLVGDRVDTGELFF
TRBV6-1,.,CASRTSGGGLNEQFF
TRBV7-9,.,CASSPDQGTNEKLFF
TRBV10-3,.,CAISESRGVSYNEQFF
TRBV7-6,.,CASSPNEGLSGYTF
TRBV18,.,CASSPPEGGSSPLHF
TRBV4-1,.,CASSPTGLWDTEAFF
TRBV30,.,CAWSRTGTEAFF